The present TCR beta chain was sequenced within a study of beta chain features in type 1 diabetes. Turning to the study itself: The study examined 107,917,701 sorted cells across all samples. Study-wide findings and caveats: Patients' naive, central memory and regulatory TCRB repertoires appeared more alike than those of healthy donors. A potential PCR bias toward shorter templates would be equal in patient and control samples. Moderately but significantly shorter TCRB CDR3s were found in Type 1 diabetes patients in all four CD4+ subsets.

Concerning this clone itself: Its antigen is not known.

Every participating donor gave one draw, a heparinised blood sample averaging approximately 120 mL. Losses at the gene ends were 4 bases for V and 4 bases for J; bases not matched to a gene: 11. CDR1 is MGHRA and CDR2 is YSYEKL in the germline V gene. The CDR3 loop spans 16 amino acids. Since all of the isolated RNA was reverse transcribed, expressed TCRB transcripts were what got sequenced. Libraries were prepared by immunoSEQ multiplex PCR; TCRdb keeps only in-frame clonotypes and omits some of them. Among about 15,000 clones, more than 60% were seen once, and the ten largest hold over 2%. This TCR came from a man between 25 and 39 years old with type 1 diabetes. The material sequenced was Tregs from blood. V usage is TRBV4-1 and J usage is TRBJ2-5; 8 nucleotides agree with TRBD2. Here the CDR3 reads CASSPIPLAGIETQYF. CDR3 DNA sequence: TGCGCCAGCAGCCCTATCCCCCTAGCGGGCATAGAGACCCAGTACTTC.